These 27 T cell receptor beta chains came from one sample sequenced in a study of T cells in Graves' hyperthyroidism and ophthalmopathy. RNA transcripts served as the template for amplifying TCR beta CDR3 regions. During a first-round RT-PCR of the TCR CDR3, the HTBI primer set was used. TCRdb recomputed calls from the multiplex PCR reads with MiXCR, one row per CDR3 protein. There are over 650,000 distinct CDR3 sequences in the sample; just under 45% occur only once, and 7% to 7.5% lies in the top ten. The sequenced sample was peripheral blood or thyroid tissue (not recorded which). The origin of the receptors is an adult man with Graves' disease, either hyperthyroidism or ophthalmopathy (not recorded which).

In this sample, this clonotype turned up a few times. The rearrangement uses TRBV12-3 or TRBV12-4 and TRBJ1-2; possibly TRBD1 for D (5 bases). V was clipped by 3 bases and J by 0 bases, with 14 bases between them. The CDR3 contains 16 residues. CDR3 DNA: TGTGCCAGCAGTTTTGGGGCCGACCGTACTAACTATGGCTACACCTTC. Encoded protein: CASSFGADRTNYGYTF.

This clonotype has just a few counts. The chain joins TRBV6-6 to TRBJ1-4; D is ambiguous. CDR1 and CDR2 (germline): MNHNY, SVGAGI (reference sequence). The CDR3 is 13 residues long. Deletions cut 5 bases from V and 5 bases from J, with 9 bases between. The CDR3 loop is CASSENGNEKLFF. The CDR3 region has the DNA TGTGCCAGCAGTGAAAATGGAAATGAAAAACTGTTTTTT.

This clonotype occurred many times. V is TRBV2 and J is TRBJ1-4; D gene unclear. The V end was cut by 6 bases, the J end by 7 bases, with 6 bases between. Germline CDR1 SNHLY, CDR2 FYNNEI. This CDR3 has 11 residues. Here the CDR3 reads CASRDGEKLFF. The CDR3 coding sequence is TGTGCCAGCAGGGACGGTGAAAAACTGTTTTTT. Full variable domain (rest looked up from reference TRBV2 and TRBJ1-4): EPEVTQTPSHQVTQMGQEVILRCVPISNHLYFYWYRQILGQKVEFLVSFYNNEISEKSEIFDDQFSVERPDGSNFTLKIRSTKLEDSAMYFCASRDGEKLFFGSGTQLSVL.

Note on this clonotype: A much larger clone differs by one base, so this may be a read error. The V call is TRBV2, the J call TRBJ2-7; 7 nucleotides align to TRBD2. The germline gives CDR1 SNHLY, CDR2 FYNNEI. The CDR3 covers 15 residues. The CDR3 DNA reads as TGTGCCATCAGTGATACTAGCGCCACTGGGTACGAGCAGTACTTC. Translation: CAISDTSATGYEQYF. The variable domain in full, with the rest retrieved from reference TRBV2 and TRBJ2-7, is EPEVTQTPSHQVTQMGQEVILRCVPISNHLYFYWYRQILGQKVEFLVSFYNNEISEKSEIFDDQFSVERPDGSNFTLKIRSTKLEDSAMYFCAISDTSATGYEQYFGPGTRLTVT.

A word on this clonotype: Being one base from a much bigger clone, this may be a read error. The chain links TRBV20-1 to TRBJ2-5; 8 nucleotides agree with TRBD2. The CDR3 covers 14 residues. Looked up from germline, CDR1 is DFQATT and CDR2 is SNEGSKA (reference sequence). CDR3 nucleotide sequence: TGCAGTGCTAGGACTAGCGAGAACCAAGAGACCCAGAACTTC. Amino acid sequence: CSARTSENQETQNF.

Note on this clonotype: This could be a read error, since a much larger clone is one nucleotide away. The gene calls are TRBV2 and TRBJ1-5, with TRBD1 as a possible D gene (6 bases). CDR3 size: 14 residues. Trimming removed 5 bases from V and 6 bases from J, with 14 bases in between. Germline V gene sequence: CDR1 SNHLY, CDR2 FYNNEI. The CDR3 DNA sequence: TGTGCCAGCAGTCGACAGGATGAGACTCAGCCCCAGCATTTT. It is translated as CASSRQDETQPQHF.

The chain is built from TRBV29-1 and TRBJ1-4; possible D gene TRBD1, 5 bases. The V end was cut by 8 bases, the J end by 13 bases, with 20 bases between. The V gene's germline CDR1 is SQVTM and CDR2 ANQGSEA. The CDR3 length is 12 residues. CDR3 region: CSQVRVRGGLFF. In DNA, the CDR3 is TGCAGCCAAGTACGTGTTAGGGGCGGACTGTTTTTT.

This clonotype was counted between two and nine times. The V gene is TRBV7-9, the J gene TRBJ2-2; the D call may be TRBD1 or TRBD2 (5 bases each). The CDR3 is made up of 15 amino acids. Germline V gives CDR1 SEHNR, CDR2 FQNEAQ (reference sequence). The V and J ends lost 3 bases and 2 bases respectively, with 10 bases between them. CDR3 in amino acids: CASSFEGHNTGELFF. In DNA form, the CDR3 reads TGTGCCAGCAGCTTCGAGGGGCACAACACCGGGGAGCTGTTTTTT. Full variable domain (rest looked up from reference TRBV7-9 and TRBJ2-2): DTGVSQNPRHKITKRGQNVTFRCDPISEHNRLYWYRQTLGQGPEFLTYFQNEAQLEKSRLLSDRFSAERPKGSFSTLEIQRTEQGDSAMYLCASSFEGHNTGELFFGEGSRLTVL.

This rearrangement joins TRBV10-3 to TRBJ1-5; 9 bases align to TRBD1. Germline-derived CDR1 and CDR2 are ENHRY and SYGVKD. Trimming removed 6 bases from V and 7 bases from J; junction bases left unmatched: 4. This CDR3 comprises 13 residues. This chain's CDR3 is CAIRGTGQQPQHF. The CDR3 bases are TGTGCCATCAGGGGGACAGGGCAACAGCCCCAGCATTTT.

CDR3 loop: CASSLASEDGYTF. The CDR3 DNA sequence: TGTGCCAGCAGCTTAGCTAGTGAAGATGGCTACACCTTC. This sequence joins TRBV7-2 and TRBJ1-2; D is undetermined. Trimming took off 0 bases at V and 6 bases at J, with 8 bases between the two ends. This CDR3 spans 13 amino acids. Germline V gene data show CDR1 as SGHTA and CDR2 as FQGNSA.

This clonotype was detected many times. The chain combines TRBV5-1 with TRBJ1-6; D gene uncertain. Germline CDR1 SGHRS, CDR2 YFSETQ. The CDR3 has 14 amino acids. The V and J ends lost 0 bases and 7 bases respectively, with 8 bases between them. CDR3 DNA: TGCGCCAGCAGCTTGGAGGCCCGAAATTCACCCCTCCACTTT. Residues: CASSLEARNSPLHF.

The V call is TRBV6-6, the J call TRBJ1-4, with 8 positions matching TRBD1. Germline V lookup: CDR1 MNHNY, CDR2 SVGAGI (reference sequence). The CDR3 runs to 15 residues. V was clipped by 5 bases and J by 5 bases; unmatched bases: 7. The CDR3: CASSEDREANEKLFF. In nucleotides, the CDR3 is TGTGCCAGCAGTGAGGACAGGGAGGCGAATGAAAAACTGTTTTTT.

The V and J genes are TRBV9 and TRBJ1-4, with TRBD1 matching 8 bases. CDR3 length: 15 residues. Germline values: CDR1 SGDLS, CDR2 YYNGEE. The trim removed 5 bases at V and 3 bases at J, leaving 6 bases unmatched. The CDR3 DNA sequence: TGTGCCAGCAGTGCCGGGACAGGACCTAATGAAAAACTGTTTTTT. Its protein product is CASSAGTGPNEKLFF.

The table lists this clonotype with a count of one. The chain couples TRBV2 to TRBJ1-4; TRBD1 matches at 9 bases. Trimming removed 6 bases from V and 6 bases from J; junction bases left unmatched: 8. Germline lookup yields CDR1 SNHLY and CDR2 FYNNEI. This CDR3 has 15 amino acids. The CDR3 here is CASSQGGQGYEKLFF. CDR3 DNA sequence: TGTGCCAGCAGCCAAGGGGGACAGGGATATGAAAAACTGTTTTTT.

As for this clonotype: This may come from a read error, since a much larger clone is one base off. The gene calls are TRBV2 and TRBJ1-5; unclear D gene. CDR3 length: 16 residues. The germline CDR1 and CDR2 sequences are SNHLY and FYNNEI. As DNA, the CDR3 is TGTACCAGCAGTGAATCAAAGTCCGATAGCAATCAGCCCCAGCATTTT. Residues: CTSSESKSDSNQPQHF.

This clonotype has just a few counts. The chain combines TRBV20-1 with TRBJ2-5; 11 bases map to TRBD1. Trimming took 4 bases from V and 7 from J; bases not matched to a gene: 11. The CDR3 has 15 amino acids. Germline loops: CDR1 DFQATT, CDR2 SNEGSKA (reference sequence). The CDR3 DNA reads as TGCAGTGCTACCCACAGGACAGGGGGCGGGGGGACCCAGTACTTC. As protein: CSATHRTGGGGTQYF.

The chain's CDR3 is CASSFGTSGQPYEQYF. Here the CDR3 DNA reads TGTGCCAGCAGTTTTGGGACTAGCGGCCAACCATACGAGCAGTACTTC. The gene calls are TRBV6-1 and TRBJ2-7; 11 nucleotides align to TRBD2. Germline-derived CDR1 and CDR2 are MNHNS and SASEGT. The CDR3 runs 16 residues. The J segment lost 4 bases and the V segment lost 5 bases, leaving 10 bases of the junction unmatched.

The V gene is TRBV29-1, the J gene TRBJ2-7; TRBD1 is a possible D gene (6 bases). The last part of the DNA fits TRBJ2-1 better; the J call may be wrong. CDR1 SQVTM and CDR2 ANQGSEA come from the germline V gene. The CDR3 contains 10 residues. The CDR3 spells CSGGHNEQFF. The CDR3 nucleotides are TGCAGCGGGGGGCACAATGAGCAGTTCTTC.

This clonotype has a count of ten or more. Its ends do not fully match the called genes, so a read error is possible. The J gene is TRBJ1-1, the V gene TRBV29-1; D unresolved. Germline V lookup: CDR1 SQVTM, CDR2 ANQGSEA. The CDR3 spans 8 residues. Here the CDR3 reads CSVERETF. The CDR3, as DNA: TGCAGCGTTGAACGGGAGACGTTT.

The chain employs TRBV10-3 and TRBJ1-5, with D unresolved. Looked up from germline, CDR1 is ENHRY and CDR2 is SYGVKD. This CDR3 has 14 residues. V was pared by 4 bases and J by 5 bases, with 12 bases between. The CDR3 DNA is TGTGCCATCAGTGCTAGCGGGCGGCATCAGCCCCAGCATTTT. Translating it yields CAISASGRHQPQHF.

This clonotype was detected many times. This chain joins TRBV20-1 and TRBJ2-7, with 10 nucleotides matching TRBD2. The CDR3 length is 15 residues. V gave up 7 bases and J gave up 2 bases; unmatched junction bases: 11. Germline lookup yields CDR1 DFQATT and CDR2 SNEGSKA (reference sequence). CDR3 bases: TGCAGTGGAACAGCACTGACTAGCGGGCCCTACGAGCAGTACTTC. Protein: CSGTALTSGPYEQYF.

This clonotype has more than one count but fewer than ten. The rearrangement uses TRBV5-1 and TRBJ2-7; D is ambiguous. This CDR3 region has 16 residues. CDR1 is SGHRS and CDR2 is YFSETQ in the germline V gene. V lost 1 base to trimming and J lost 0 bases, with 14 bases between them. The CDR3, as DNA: TGCGCCAGCAGCTTGCAACCGGCCCAGAGCTCCTACGAGCAGTACTTC. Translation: CASSLQPAQSSYEQYF.

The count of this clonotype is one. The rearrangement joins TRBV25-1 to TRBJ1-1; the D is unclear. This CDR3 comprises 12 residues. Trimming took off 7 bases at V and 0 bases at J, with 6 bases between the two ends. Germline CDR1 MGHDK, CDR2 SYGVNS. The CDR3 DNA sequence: TGTGCCAGCAAAAGGATGAACACTGAAGCTTTCTTT. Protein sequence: CASKRMNTEAFF.

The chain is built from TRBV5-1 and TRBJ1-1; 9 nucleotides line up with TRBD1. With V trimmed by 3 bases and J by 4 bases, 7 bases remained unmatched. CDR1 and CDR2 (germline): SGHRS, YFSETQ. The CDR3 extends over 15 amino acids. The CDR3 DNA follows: TGCGCCAGCAGCTCAGAGGGACAGGGAGTCACTGAAGCTTTCTTT. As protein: CASSSEGQGVTEAFF.

CDR3 DNA: TGTGCCAGCAGTTACTCGACAGGGGGACGAGAGACCCAGTACTTC. It translates to CASSYSTGGRETQYF. The rearrangement uses TRBV6-5 and TRBJ2-5; TRBD1 agrees at 9 bases. Trimming took 0 bases from V and 4 from J; bases not matched to a gene: 3. The germline V gene has CDR1 MNHEY and CDR2 SVGAGI. The CDR3 has 15 residues.

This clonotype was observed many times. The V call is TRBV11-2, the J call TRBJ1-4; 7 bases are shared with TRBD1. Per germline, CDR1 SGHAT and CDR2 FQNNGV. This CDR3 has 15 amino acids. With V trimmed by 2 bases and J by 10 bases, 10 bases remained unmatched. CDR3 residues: CASSLLQGSLAKLFF. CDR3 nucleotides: TGTGCCAGCAGCTTATTACAGGGGTCTCTCGCAAAACTGTTTTTT.

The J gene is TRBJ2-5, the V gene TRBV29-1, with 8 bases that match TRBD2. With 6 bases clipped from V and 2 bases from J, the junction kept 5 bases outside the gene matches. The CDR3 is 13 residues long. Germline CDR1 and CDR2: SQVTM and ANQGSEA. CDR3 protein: CSVLAGRQETQYF. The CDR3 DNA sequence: TGCAGCGTATTAGCGGGGCGACAAGAGACCCAGTACTTC.